This T cell receptor beta chain was sequenced for a study of cytomegalovirus exposure and HLA in healthy donors. This CDR3 has 12 residues. In germline, CDR1 is SGHKS, CDR2 YYEKEE (reference sequence). V shed 3 bases, J shed 4 bases, and the junction held 0 bases outside the gene matches. This clone was picked up one time. Use of 60 Vbeta and 13 Jbeta primers characterized the PCR. Sequencing was performed with immunoSEQ multiplex PCR; in TCRdb, only in-frame clones are kept and a portion is missing. Among approximately 150,000 clones, just under 80% were seen once, and the ten largest hold approximately 13%.

The clonotype comes from a woman between 45 and 60 years old in good health and CMV-seropositive. The V and J genes are TRBV5-5 and TRBJ1-1; TRBD1 aligns across 7 bases. The sequenced sample was PBMCs. The CDR3 here is CASSSGGTEAFF. The DNA of the CDR3 is TGTGCCAGCAGCTCAGGGGGCACTGAAGCTTTCTTT. Supplemented by reference TRBV5-5 and TRBJ1-1, the full variable domain reads DAGVTQSPTHLIKTRGQQVTLRCSPISGHKSVSWYQQVLGQGPQFIFQYYEKEERGRGNFPDRFSARQFPNYSSELNVNALLLGDSALYLCASSSGGTEAFFGQGTRLTVV.